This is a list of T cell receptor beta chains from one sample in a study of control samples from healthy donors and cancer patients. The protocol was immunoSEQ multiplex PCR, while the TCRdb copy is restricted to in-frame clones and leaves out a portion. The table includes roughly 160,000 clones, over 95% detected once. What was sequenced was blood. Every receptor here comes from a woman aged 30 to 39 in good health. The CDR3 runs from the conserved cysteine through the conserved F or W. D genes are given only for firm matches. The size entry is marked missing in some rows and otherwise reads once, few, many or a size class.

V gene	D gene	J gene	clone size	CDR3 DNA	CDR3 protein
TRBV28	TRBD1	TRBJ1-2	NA	TGTGCCAGCAGTTTAGCAGGGGGCGCGAGGTATGGCTACACCTTC	CASSLAGGARYGYTF
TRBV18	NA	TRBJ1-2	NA	TGTGCCAGCTCACCGCCTCCGGGGCTCGGAGGGGGCTATGGCTACACCTTC	CASSPPPGLGGGYGYTF
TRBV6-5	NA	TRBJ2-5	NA	TGTGCCAGCAGTTACCCCAAATCCGGCTCACAGACCCAGTACTTC	CASSYPKSGSQTQYF
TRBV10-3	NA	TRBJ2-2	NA	TGTGCCATCAGTTCGGTCGCGGGACACACCGGGGAGCTGTTTTTT	CAISSVAGHTGELFF
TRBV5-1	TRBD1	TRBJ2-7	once	TGCGCCAGCAGCCTTAGCGGGACAGGGGTTTACGAGCAGTACTTC	CASSLSGTGVYEQYF
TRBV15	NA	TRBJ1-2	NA	TGTGCCACCAGCAGAGATGGACTTGGCTACACCTTC	CATSRDGLGYTF
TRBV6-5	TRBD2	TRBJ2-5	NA	TGTGCCAGCAGTAAAACTAGCGAAGAGACCCAGTACTTC	CASSKTSEETQYF
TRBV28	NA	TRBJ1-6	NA	TGTGCCAGCAGTTACTCCTATAATTCACCCCTCCACTTT	CASSYSYNSPLHF
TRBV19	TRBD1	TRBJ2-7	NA	TGTGCCAGTAGCACAGGGGGCTCCGAGCAGTACTTC	CASSTGGSEQYF
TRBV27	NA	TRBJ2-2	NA	TGTGCCAGCAGCCTCCACAGCACCGGGGAGCTGTTTTTT	CASSLHSTGELFF
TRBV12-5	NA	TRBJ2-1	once	TGTGCTAGTGGCCTGGACAGTTACAATGAGCAGTTCTTC	CASGLDSYNEQFF
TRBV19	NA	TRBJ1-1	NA	TGTGCCAGTAGTAAAATCACAGGGATTGTGCACACTGAAGCTTTCTTT	CASSKITGIVHTEAFF
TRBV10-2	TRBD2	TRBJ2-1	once	TGCGCCAGCAGTGAAAACCGCCCCAGGGACAGTCAGCGGGAGGCCCTCTACAATGAGCAGTTCTTC	CASSENRPRDSQREALYNEQFF
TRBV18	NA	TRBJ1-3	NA	TGTGCCAGCTCAACCAATCGTCCGGGAGGTGGAAACACCATATATTTT	CASSTNRPGGGNTIYF
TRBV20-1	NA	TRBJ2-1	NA	TGCAGTGCTACTGACAGGTCCATCCGAATTCGGCAGTTCTTC	CSATDRSIRIRQFF
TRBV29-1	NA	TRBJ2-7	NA	TGCAGCGTTGATACTGAATCCTACGAGCAGTACTTC	CSVDTESYEQYF
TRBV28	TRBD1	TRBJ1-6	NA	TGTGCCAGCAGCCCTATCCGGGACAGGGGGTTAAATTCCTATAATTCACCCCTCCACTTT	CASSPIRDRGLNSYNSPLHF
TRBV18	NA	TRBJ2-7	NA	TGTGCCAGCTCACCACCCGGGGGTTACGAGCAGTACTTC	CASSPPGGYEQYF
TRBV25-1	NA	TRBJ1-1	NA	TGTGCCAGCAGTGTGGGCGGGGTCCCCGAAGCTTTCTTT	CASSVGGVPEAFF
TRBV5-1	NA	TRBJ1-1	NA	TGCGCCAGCAGCTGGACTACAGGTTACACTGAAGCTTTCTTT	CASSWTTGYTEAFF
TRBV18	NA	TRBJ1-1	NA	TGTGCCAGCTCAGAACAGGACACTGAAGCTTTCTTT	CASSEQDTEAFF
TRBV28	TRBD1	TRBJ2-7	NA	TGTGCCAGCAGTTTTACCGGGACAGCTACCTACGAGCAGTACTTC	CASSFTGTATYEQYF
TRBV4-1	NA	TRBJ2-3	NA	TGCGCCAGCAGCCCGCGGCCGGGACACTCTTTAGATACGCAGTATTTT	CASSPRPGHSLDTQYF
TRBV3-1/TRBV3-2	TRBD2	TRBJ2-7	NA	TGTGCCAGCAGCCAAGATGGGCGGGGGGGCTACGAGCAGTACTTC	CASSQDGRGGYEQYF
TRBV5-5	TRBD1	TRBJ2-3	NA	TGTGCCAGCAGCCGGGACAGGGGAGGAGATACGCAGTATTTT	CASSRDRGGDTQYF
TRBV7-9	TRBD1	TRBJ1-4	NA	TGTGCCAGCAGCTTAGCCTTCGGACAGGGGAGGGAAAAACTGTTTTTT	CASSLAFGQGREKLFF
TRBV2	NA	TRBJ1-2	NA	TGTGCCAGCAGTGATCGGGTGGCCTATGGCTACACCTTC	CASSDRVAYGYTF
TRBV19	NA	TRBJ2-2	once	TGTGCCAGTAGTATTTCACCGGGCGACACCGGGGAGCTGTTTTTT	CASSISPGDTGELFF
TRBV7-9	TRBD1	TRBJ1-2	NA	TGTGCCAGCAGCTTAGGAGGGGGCCCTGGAGGCTACACCTTC	CASSLGGGPGGYTF
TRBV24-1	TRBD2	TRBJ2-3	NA	TGTGCCACCAGTGACCTAGCGGGAGGGCTGGATACGCAGTATTTT	CATSDLAGGLDTQYF
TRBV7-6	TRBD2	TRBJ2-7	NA	TGTGCCAGCAGCTTAGCTCCATCCGGCAGCGGGAGGGCGTTCCCCTACGAGCAGTACTTC	CASSLAPSGSGRAFPYEQYF
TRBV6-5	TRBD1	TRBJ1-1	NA	TGTGCCAGCAGTCCCGGGACAGCCATGAACACTGAAGCTTTCTTT	CASSPGTAMNTEAFF
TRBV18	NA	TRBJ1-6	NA	TGTGCCAGCTCACCACCGCAGGGACCAGCGGGGAACTCACCCCTCCACTTT	CASSPPQGPAGNSPLHF
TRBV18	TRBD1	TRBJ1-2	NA	TGTGCCAGCTCCCCCGGAGGACAGGGTCTCTATGGCTACACCTTC	CASSPGGQGLYGYTF
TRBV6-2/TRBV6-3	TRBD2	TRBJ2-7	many	TGTGCCAGCAGTACCCGGGGGGTAGCGGGAACCTACGAGCAGTACTTC	CASSTRGVAGTYEQYF